A single TCR beta chain is shown here with its context. The data stem from a study of T cell responses to AZD1222 COVID-19 vaccine. Assay used: immunoSEQ multiplex PCR; TCRdb lists only in-frame clones, some missing. This table holds some 79,000 clones, 80% found once. This receptor was identified in an adult who received the AZD1222 COVID-19 vaccine. The specimen comprised peripheral blood, sampled 28 days after the second AZD1222 dose.

The CDR3 region is CASSSQGHVKTQYF. The CDR3 DNA follows: TGTGCCAGCAGTTCCCAGGGGCACGTAAAGACCCAGTACTTC. The rearrangement links TRBV27 to TRBJ2-5; D may be TRBD1 (6 bases). The CDR3 has 14 amino acids. Germline V gives CDR1 MNHEY, CDR2 SMNVEV (reference sequence). V lost 4 bases to trimming and J lost 6 bases, with 15 bases between them.